Listed here are 28 T cell receptor beta chains from one sample, sequenced in a study of cytomegalovirus exposure and HLA in healthy donors. The PCR ran on 60 Vbeta and 13 Jbeta primers. Sequencing was performed with immunoSEQ multiplex PCR; in TCRdb, only in-frame clones are kept and a portion is missing. The sample carries 200,000 to 250,000 clones, around 85% recorded once. The sample was PBMCs. These receptors originate from a human donor in good health.

This clone was seen a few times. This chain uses TRBV9 with TRBJ2-7; no clear D. This CDR3 has 15 residues. V gave up 4 bases and J gave up 5 bases, with 19 bases separating them. The germline CDR1 and CDR2 sequences are SGDLS and YYNGEE. CDR3 in DNA: TGTGCCAGCAGCCCCTTCGTTGGGCCCCAACACGAGCAGTACTTC. It translates to CASSPFVGPQHEQYF.

The gene calls are TRBV15 and TRBJ2-7; 9 bases align to TRBD2. CDR1 is LNHNV and CDR2 is YYDKDF in the germline V gene (reference sequence). The ends lost 0 bases at V and 6 bases at J; junction bases unmatched: 6. The CDR3 has 15 residues. CDR3 amino acids: CATSRDGGRVGEQYF. The CDR3 DNA is TGTGCCACCAGCAGAGATGGCGGGAGGGTCGGCGAGCAGTACTTC.

This clone was counted between two and nine times. The chain combines TRBV5-1 with TRBJ2-5; no clear D. Trimming removed 4 bases at V and 4 bases at J, with 14 bases between. The CDR3 consists of 14 residues. Germline CDR1 is SGHRS and CDR2 is YFSETQ. The CDR3 spells CASSQVAGRETQYF. CDR3 nucleotides: TGCGCCAGCAGCCAGGTGGCTGGTAGAGAGACCCAGTACTTC.

This chain connects TRBV28 to TRBJ1-1; perhaps TRBD1 as D (5 bases). The germline gives CDR1 MDHEN, CDR2 SYDVKM. This CDR3 contains 12 residues. The V end was cut by 7 bases, the J end by 5 bases, with 11 bases between. The CDR3, as DNA: TGTGCCAGCATGAAGGGGAGGACTGAAGCTTTCTTT. Translating gives CASMKGRTEAFF.

The rearrangement uses TRBV19 and TRBJ1-4; no clear D gene. The CDR3 sequence is 12 residues long. Trimming cost V 1 base and J 8 bases, with 5 bases left between them. Germline CDR1 and CDR2: LNHDA and SQIVND (reference sequence). CDR3 nucleotides: TGTGCCAGTAGTATAGGGCGGGAAAAACTGTTTTTT. Protein product: CASSIGREKLFF.

This clone occurred once. The rearrangement uses TRBV5-1 and TRBJ1-5; maybe TRBD1 (6 bases). Germline CDR1 and CDR2: SGHRS and YFSETQ. Trimming took 0 bases from V and 4 from J, leaving 14 bases between them. The CDR3 has 16 residues. DNA of the CDR3: TGCGCCAGCAGCTTGGACGGCAGGGGACGGAATCAGCCCCAGCATTTT. Translating gives CASSLDGRGRNQPQHF.

This chain uses TRBV10-3 with TRBJ1-4; unclear D gene. CDR3 length: 15 amino acids. Germline-derived CDR1 and CDR2 are ENHRY and SYGVKD. The V and J ends lost 3 bases and 4 bases respectively, with 12 bases between them. CDR3 sequence reads: CAISDEIQVNEKLFF. The CDR3 region has the DNA TGTGCCATCAGTGATGAGATCCAGGTTAATGAAAAACTGTTTTTT.

The rearrangement joins TRBV2 to TRBJ1-4; 8 bases line up with TRBD1. From germline, CDR1 is SNHLY and CDR2 FYNNEI. The CDR3 consists of 14 residues. Trimming at V came to 4 bases and at J to 7 bases, leaving 5 bases not matched to a gene. In nucleotides, the CDR3 is TGTGCCAGCAGTGGTGGACAGGGTACTGAAAAACTGTTTTTT. It translates to CASSGGQGTEKLFF.

This clone occurred once. This rearrangement joins TRBV11-3 to TRBJ2-2; 8 nucleotides align to TRBD1. Germline trimming cut 2 bases from V and 4 bases from J; bases unmatched to any gene: 3. The CDR3 is 15 amino acids. Germline V CDR1 and CDR2: SGHNT, YENEEA. CDR3 amino acids: CASSLQTGGTGELFF. CDR3 in DNA: TGTGCCAGCAGCTTACAAACAGGGGGCACCGGGGAGCTGTTTTTT.

The chain has TRBV19 and TRBJ2-1, with TRBD1 as a possible D gene (6 bases). The CDR3 contains 13 residues. Germline V gives CDR1 LNHDA, CDR2 SQIVND (reference sequence). The V and J ends lost 4 bases and 7 bases respectively, with 11 bases between them. CDR3 protein: CASSNARGNEQFF. CDR3 sequence (DNA): TGTGCCAGTAGTAACGCCAGGGGAAATGAGCAGTTCTTC.

V is TRBV20-1 and J is TRBJ1-2; D is ambiguous. The ends were cut back, 5 bases at V and 6 bases at J, with 4 bases in the middle. Germline lookup yields CDR1 DFQATT and CDR2 SNEGSKA (reference sequence). The CDR3 is made up of 9 amino acids. The CDR3 sequence: CSAPNGYTF. CDR3 in DNA: TGCAGTGCTCCAAATGGCTACACCTTC.

The sample holds one count of this clone. V usage is TRBV7-6 and J usage is TRBJ2-2, with 10 bases matching TRBD2. Trimming took 5 bases from V and 0 from J; bases not matched to a gene: 3. This CDR3 contains 16 residues. Germline V gives CDR1 SGHVS, CDR2 FNYEAQ. CDR3 sequence (DNA): TGTGCCAGCAGCCGGGGACTAGCGTCGAACACCGGGGAGCTGTTTTTT. It translates to CASSRGLASNTGELFF.

Of note for this clone: One end of the junction is discordant with germline, which a read error may explain. This sequence joins TRBV7-7 and TRBJ2-5, with D maybe TRBD2 (6 bases). This CDR3 comprises 13 residues. CDR1 and CDR2 from the germline V gene are SSHAT and FNYEAQ (reference sequence). Here the CDR3 reads CASSRDWQETQYF. In DNA, the CDR3 is TGTGCTAGCAGCAGGGACTGGCAAGAGACCCAGTACTTC.

The rearrangement joins TRBV18 to TRBJ2-7; D ambiguous. CDR3 length: 15 residues. Trimming stripped 0 bases from V and 3 bases from J, with 12 bases between. CDR1 is KGHSH, CDR2 LQKENI, per germline. The CDR3 reads CASSPPIAPIYEQYF. In nucleotides, the CDR3 is TGTGCCAGCTCACCACCGATAGCACCCATCTACGAGCAGTACTTC.

This clone was observed once. This chain links TRBV13 with TRBJ2-2; 11 bases agree with TRBD2. Unmatched junction bases numbered 6, after V lost 5 bases and J lost 4 bases. The CDR3 is 16 residues long. The germline gives CDR1 PRHDT, CDR2 FYEKMQ (reference sequence). CDR3 DNA sequence: TGTGCCAGCAGCGCCGGGACTAGCGGACGCACCGGGGAGCTGTTTTTT. Its protein product is CASSAGTSGRTGELFF.

In this sample, this clone turned up a few times. The V and J genes are TRBV9 and TRBJ2-7, with 10 bases that match TRBD2. From germline, CDR1 is SGDLS and CDR2 YYNGEE. Germline trimming cut 0 bases from V and 2 bases from J; bases unmatched to any gene: 2. This CDR3 is built from 15 residues. CDR3 nucleotides: TGTGCCAGCAGCGTAGCTGGACTAGCGGCCTACGAGCAGTACTTC. The encoded protein is CASSVAGLAAYEQYF.

In its sample, this clone was seen once. Other nucleotide sequences in the sample specify the same CDR3. The gene calls are TRBV7-2 and TRBJ2-5; 7 positions agree with TRBD2. Germline V CDR1 and CDR2: SGHTA, FQGNSA. The trim removed 5 bases at V and 5 bases at J, leaving 8 bases unmatched. The CDR3 is made up of 14 amino acids. CDR3 residues: CASSLAGVVETQYF. For the CDR3, the DNA is TGTGCCAGCAGCCTGGCGGGAGTGGTGGAGACCCAGTACTTC.

The rearrangement joins TRBV10-3 to TRBJ2-7; a weak D match, TRBD2 (6 bases). Germline V CDR1 and CDR2: ENHRY, SYGVKD. This CDR3 comprises 13 residues. V lost 8 bases to trimming and J lost 2 bases, with 13 bases between them. In nucleotides, the CDR3 is TGTGCCATCCATGAACTAGCCGCCTACGAGCAGTACTTC. This encodes CAIHELAAYEQYF.

The J gene is TRBJ2-3, the V gene TRBV28; D may be TRBD2 (5 bases). Trimming took off 3 bases at V and 4 bases at J, with 11 bases between the two ends. The CDR3 loop spans 14 amino acids. The germline V gene has CDR1 MDHEN and CDR2 SYDVKM. The CDR3, as DNA: TGTGCCAGCAGTTTGGTGGGAGTAGCAGATACGCAGTATTTT. Translation: CASSLVGVADTQYF.

The chain employs TRBV6-1 and TRBJ2-7; perhaps TRBD1 as D (5 bases). Germline V lookup: CDR1 MNHNS, CDR2 SASEGT. This CDR3 has 13 residues. The V end lost 1 base, the J end lost 7 bases, and 11 bases lay between the germline ends. The CDR3: CASSEGWGREQYF. The CDR3 DNA is TGTGCCAGCAGTGAAGGATGGGGCAGGGAGCAGTACTTC.

This clone was recorded only once. The rearrangement links TRBV5-1 to TRBJ2-1; 7 bases fit TRBD1. V dropped 2 bases and J dropped 5; count of bases not matched to a gene: 10. The CDR3 sequence is 16 residues long. CDR1 and CDR2 (germline): SGHRS, YFSETQ. The CDR3 loop is CASSLGTAPTHNEQFF. The CDR3 DNA is TGCGCCAGCAGCTTAGGGACAGCGCCCACCCACAATGAGCAGTTCTTC.

This chain joins TRBV4-1 and TRBJ2-2, with 9 bases identical to TRBD1. Germline V CDR1 and CDR2: MGHRA, YSYEKL. Trimming at V came to 3 bases and at J to 4 bases, leaving 6 bases not matched to a gene. The CDR3 length is 16 residues. CDR3 sequence: CASSHTVGQGTGELFF. DNA for the CDR3: TGCGCCAGCAGCCACACTGTGGGACAGGGCACCGGGGAGCTGTTTTTT.

This clone was detected once. The chain is built from TRBV6-5 and TRBJ2-3; 12 nucleotides agree with TRBD2. CDR1 MNHEY and CDR2 SVGAGI come from the germline V gene. Trimming at V came to 3 bases and at J to 7 bases, leaving 8 bases not matched to a gene. The CDR3 covers 16 residues. CDR3 sequence (DNA): TGTGCCAGCAGTTATTCTAGCGGGAGGGCCGGGTATACGCAGTATTTT. Translation: CASSYSSGRAGYTQYF.

The chain has TRBV30 and TRBJ1-1, with a weak D call TRBD1 (5 bases). The CDR3 spans 13 residues. With 1 base removed from V and 1 base from J, the gap between germline ends came to 7 bases. Germline CDR1 is GTSNPN and CDR2 is SVGIG (reference sequence). In DNA, the CDR3 is TGTGCCTGGAGTGGGGGGGGGAACACTGAAGCTTTCTTT. This sequence encodes CAWSGGGNTEAFF.

The chain is built from TRBV5-4 and TRBJ2-7, with TRBD2 matching 12 bases. This CDR3 region has 14 residues. V was clipped by 4 bases and J by 7 bases; unmatched bases: 6. Germline V gives CDR1 SGHNT, CDR2 YYREEE (reference sequence). In DNA form, the CDR3 reads TGTGCCAGCAGCCGACTAGCGGGAGAGGTTGAGCAGTACTTC. Translation gives CASSRLAGEVEQYF.

This chain links TRBV19 with TRBJ2-2, with 8 bases lining up with TRBD1. The CDR3 is made up of 17 amino acids. Germline assignment: CDR1 LNHDA and CDR2 SQIVND (reference sequence). V dropped 1 base and J dropped 4; count of bases not matched to a gene: 8. The CDR3 spells CASSIGDRTLITGELFF. The DNA of the CDR3 is TGTGCCAGTAGTATAGGGGACAGGACTTTAATCACCGGGGAGCTGTTTTTT. Together with reference TRBV19 and TRBJ2-2, the CDR3 gives the full variable domain: DGGITQSPKYLFRKEGQNVTLSCEQNLNHDAMYWYRQDPGQGLRLIYYSQIVNDFQKGDIAEGYSVSREKKESFPLTVTSAQKNPTAFYLCASSIGDRTLITGELFFGEGSRLTVL.

The gene calls are TRBV28 and TRBJ2-2, with D perhaps matching TRBD1 (6 bases). The CDR3 is 14 residues long. CDR1 and CDR2 (germline): MDHEN, SYDVKM. Trimming removed 5 bases from V and 6 bases from J, with 13 bases in between. CDR3 in amino acids: CASSGTNRAGELFF. Here the CDR3 DNA reads TGTGCCAGCAGTGGGACGAACAGGGCCGGGGAGCTGTTTTTT.

CDR3 protein: CAWRKQGASGNTIYF. CDR3 sequence (DNA): TGTGCCTGGAGGAAACAGGGGGCTTCTGGAAACACCATATATTTT. The chain recombines TRBV30 with TRBJ1-3, with 9 bases lining up with TRBD1. This CDR3 is 15 amino acids long. Germline loops: CDR1 GTSNPN, CDR2 SVGIG (reference sequence). With V trimmed by 3 bases and J by 1 base, 4 bases remained unmatched.